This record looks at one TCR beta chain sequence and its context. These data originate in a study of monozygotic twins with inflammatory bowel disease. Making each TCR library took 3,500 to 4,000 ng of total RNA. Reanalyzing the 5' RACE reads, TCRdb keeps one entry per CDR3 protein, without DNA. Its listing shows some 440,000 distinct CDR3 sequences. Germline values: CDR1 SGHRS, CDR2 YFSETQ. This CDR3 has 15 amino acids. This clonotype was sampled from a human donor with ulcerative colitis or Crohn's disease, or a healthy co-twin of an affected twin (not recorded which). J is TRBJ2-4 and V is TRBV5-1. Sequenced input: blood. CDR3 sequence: CASSLGTSGTNIQYF.